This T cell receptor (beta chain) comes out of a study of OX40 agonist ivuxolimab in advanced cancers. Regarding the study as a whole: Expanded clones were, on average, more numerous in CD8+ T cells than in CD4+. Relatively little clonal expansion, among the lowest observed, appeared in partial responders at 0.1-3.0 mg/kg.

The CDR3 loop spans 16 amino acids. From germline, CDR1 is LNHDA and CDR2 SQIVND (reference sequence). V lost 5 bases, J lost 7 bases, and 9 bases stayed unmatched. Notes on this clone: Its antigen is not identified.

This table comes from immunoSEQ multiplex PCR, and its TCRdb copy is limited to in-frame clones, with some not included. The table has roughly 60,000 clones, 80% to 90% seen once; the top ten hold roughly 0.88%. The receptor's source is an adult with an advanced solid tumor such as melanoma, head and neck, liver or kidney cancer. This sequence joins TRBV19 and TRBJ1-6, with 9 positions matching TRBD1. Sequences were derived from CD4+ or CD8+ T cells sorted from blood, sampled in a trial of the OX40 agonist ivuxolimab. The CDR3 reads CASSEDRGKGNSPLHF. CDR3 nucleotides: TGTGCCAGTAGTGAGGACAGGGGAAAAGGAAATTCACCCCTCCACTTT.